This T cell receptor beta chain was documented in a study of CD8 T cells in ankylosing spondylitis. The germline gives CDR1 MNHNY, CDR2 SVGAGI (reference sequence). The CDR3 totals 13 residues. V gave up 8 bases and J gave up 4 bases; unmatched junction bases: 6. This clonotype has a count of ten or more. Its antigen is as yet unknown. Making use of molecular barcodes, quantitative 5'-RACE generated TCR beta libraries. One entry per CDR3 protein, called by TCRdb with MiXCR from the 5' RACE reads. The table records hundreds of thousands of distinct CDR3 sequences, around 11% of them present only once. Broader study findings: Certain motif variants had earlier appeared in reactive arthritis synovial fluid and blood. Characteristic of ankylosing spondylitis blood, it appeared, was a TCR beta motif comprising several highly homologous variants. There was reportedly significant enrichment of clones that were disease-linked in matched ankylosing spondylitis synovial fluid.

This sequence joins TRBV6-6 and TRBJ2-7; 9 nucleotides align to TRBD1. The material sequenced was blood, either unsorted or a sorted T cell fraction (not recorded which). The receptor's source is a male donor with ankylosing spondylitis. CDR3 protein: CASSGQGLYEQYF. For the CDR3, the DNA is TGTGCCAGCTCGGGACAGGGTCTTTACGAGCAGTACTTC.